This T cell receptor beta chain was identified during a study of shared clonotypes between healthy human individuals. Study information: The plates for each donor numbered three CD4 naive, three CD4 memory, two CD8 naive and one CD8 memory. Study observations and caveats: Sorted-subset samples were not fully sequenced, rarefaction indicated. When naive CD4 clonotypes were compared across four donors, roughly 4.9% were shared.

Remarks on this clone: Its specificity is not known.

In germline, CDR1 is SGHRS, CDR2 YFSETQ. Trimming left V 3 bases short and J 0 bases short, with 21 bases between. CDR3 length: 19 amino acids. Using immunoSEQ multiplex PCR, the repertoire was profiled, and TCRdb retains in-frame clones only, with some absent. The data hold around 2.5 million clones, with 93% observed a single time. This receptor was taken from a man aged 18-30 years in good health. Some clones in this sample may be carry-over from other donors' samples. Sequenced input: naive CD4+ T cells from PBMCs. Subset defined: CD45RA+ positively selected. This chain joins TRBV5-1 and TRBJ2-2; D is possibly TRBD2 (8 bases). CDR3 sequence reads: CASSWTRGSGTANTGELFF. The CDR3 DNA is TGCGCCAGCAGCTGGACGCGTGGTAGCGGGACAGCGAACACCGGGGAGCTGTTTTTT.